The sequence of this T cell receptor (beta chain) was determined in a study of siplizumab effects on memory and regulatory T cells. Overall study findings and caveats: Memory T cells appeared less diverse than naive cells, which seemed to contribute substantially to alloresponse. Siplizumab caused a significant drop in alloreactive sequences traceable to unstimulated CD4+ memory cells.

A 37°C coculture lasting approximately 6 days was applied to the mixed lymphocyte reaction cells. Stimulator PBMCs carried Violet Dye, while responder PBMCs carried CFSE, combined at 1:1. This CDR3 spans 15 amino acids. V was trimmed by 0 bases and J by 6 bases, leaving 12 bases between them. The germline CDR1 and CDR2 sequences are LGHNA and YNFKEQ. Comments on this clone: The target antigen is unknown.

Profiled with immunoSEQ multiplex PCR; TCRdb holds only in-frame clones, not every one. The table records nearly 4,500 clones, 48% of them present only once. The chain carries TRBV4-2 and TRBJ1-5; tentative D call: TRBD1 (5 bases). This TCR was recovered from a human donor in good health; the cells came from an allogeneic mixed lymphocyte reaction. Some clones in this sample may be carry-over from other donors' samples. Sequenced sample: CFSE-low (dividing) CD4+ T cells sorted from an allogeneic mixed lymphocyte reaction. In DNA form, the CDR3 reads TGTGCCAGCAGCCAAGATACCCAGGGTATTCAGCCCCAGCATTTT. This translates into CASSQDTQGIQPQHF.